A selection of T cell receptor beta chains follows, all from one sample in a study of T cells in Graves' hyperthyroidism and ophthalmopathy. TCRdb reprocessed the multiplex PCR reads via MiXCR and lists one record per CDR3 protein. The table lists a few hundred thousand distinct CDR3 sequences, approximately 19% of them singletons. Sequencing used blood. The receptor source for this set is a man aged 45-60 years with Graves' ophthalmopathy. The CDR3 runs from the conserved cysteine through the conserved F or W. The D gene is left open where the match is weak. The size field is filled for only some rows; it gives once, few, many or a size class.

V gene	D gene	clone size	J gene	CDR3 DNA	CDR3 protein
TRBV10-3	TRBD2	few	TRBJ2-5	TGTGCCAGCCCGTTGGGGGTTCTTGAAGCGGGAGTTTTGGGCCAAGAGACCCAGTACTTC	CASPLGVLEAGVLGQETQYF
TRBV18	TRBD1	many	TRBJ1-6	TGTGCCAGCTTCTCCGGGACAGGGGGATCACCCCTCCACTTT	CASFSGTGGSPLHF
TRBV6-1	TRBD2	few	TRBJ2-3	TGTGCCAGCAGTACTCATGGTGATAGCGGGAGTAGTCCAGATACGCAGTATTTT	CASSTHGDSGSSPDTQYF
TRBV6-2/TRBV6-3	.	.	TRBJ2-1	TGTGCCAGCAGTTATTATGCAACCAATGAGCAGTTCTTC	CASSYYATNEQFF
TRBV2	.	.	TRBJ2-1	TGTGCCAGCAGTGACATGGAGCAGTTCTTC	CASSDMEQFF
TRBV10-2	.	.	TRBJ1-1	TGCGCCAGCGCGGGACTCATGAACACTGAAGCTTTCTTT	CASAGLMNTEAFF
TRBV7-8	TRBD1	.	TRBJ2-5	TGTGCCAGCAGCTTAGGTGACAGGGAAGAGACCCAGTACTTC	CASSLGDREETQYF
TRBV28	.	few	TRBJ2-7	TGTGCCAGCAGGACAGGCGCCAGGGAGGAGCAGTACTTC	CASRTGAREEQYF
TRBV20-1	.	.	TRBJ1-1	TGCAGTGCTACTGGGGGGACTGAAGCTTTCTTT	CSATGGTEAFF
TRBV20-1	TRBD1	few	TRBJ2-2	TGCAGTGCTAGCAGGACAGGGAGTACCGGGGAGCTGTTTTTT	CSASRTGSTGELFF